Each of the 15 T cell receptor beta chains below was sequenced from the same sample in a study of sequential checkpoint blockade in melanoma (dated by TCRdb to about 2019). In light of the paper, this sample's treatment or condition label describes: randomized to nivolumab then ipilimumab (arm A) or the reverse (arm B). Libraries were made using the immunoSEQ multiplex PCR assay. Held by TCRdb, this immuneACCESS table contains in-frame sequences only and omits some clones. Under half of the omission traces to an unresolved V gene where checked; the cause of the rest is unknown. This sample has some 20,000 clones in its table, and around three fifths of those were observed once. Approximately 16% of the sample is taken by the ten largest. The sample consisted of CD8+ T cells sorted from blood (inferred from file names), taken from a patient given nivolumab and ipilimumab in sequence. These receptors all come from a human donor with melanoma.

The chain links TRBV5-1 to TRBJ2-7; TRBD1 matches 8 bases. Per the germline V gene, CDR1 is SGHRS and CDR2 is YFSETQ. CDR3 size: 14 residues. V was clipped by 0 bases and J by 5 bases; unmatched bases: 4. The CDR3 sequence: CASSLGQGAHEQYF. CDR3 coding DNA: TGCGCCAGCAGCTTGGGCCAGGGGGCCCACGAGCAGTACTTC.

The CDR3 DNA reads as TGCAGCGTTGAAGATCTGACAGGGTACGATGAGCAGTTCTTC. Translation gives CSVEDLTGYDEQFF. The chain has TRBV29-1 and TRBJ2-1; TRBD1 agrees at 7 bases. CDR1 SQVTM and CDR2 ANQGSEA come from the germline V gene. The CDR3 consists of 14 residues. V lost 0 bases, J lost 8 bases, and 7 bases stayed unmatched.

The genes are TRBV10-1 and TRBJ2-7; TRBD1 matches at 7 bases. The CDR3 runs to 16 residues. Germline V gene data show CDR1 as WNHNN and CDR2 as SYGVQD (reference sequence). After removal of 6 bases from V and 9 bases from J, the junction contained 20 bases not matched to a gene. The CDR3 sequence: CASRGTTGPRYRGQYF. CDR3 nucleotide sequence: TGCGCCAGCAGGGGGACGACAGGGCCTCGCTACAGAGGGCAGTACTTC.

The V and J genes are TRBV28 and TRBJ1-2; D uncertain. V lost 6 bases, J lost 2 bases, and 7 bases lay in between. Germline V CDR1 and CDR2: MDHEN, SYDVKM. This CDR3 has 12 amino acids. The CDR3 DNA is TGTGCCAGCAGCCCATTGAACTATGGCTACACCTTC. Its protein is CASSPLNYGYTF.

This chain joins TRBV5-8 and TRBJ2-5; 11 bases map to TRBD2. CDR1 is SGHTS and CDR2 is YDEGEE in the germline V gene. Trimming removed 1 base from V and 3 bases from J; junction bases left unmatched: 8. The CDR3 totals 17 residues. CDR3 protein: CASSLQRLAGREETQYF. The DNA of the CDR3 is TGTGCCAGCAGCTTGCAGCGACTAGCGGGACGGGAAGAGACCCAGTACTTC. Combining the CDR3 with reference TRBV5-8 and TRBJ2-5 gives the whole variable domain EAGVTQSPTHLIKTRGQQATLRCSPISGHTSVYWYQQALGLGLQFLLWYDEGEERNRGNFPPRFSGRQFPNYSSELNVNALELEDSALYLCASSLQRLAGREETQYFGPGTRLLVL.

This chain uses TRBV6-6 with TRBJ2-3; TRBD1 aligns across 10 bases. Germline CDR1 MNHNY, CDR2 SVGAGI (reference sequence). This CDR3 has 15 residues. V was clipped by 11 bases and J by 5 bases; unmatched bases: 13. The CDR3 DNA follows: TGTGCCTCCGCCTGGGGACAGGGGTTCTTAGATACGCAGTATTTT. Protein sequence: CASAWGQGFLDTQYF.

This chain links TRBV27 with TRBJ2-1, with 7 positions matching TRBD2. The V and J ends lost 6 bases and 3 bases, in that order; junction bases with no gene match: 8. CDR3 length: 15 amino acids. CDR1 is MNHEY and CDR2 is SMNVEV in the germline V gene (reference sequence). CDR3 sequence (DNA): TGTGCCAGCAGCCCCCCTCCGGGGGGCTACAATGAGCAGTTCTTC. Residues: CASSPPPGGYNEQFF.

V usage is TRBV29-1 and J usage is TRBJ2-2, with D possibly being TRBD2 (5 bases). The CDR3 loop spans 11 amino acids. Trimming pared 6 bases from V and 8 bases from J, leaving 10 bases between. Germline V lookup: CDR1 SQVTM, CDR2 ANQGSEA. The DNA of the CDR3 is TGCAGCGTCGCTAGCCTAGGGGAGCTGTTTTTT. It is translated as CSVASLGELFF.

V is TRBV5-6 and J is TRBJ1-5; D call uncertain. Per the germline V gene, CDR1 is SGHDT and CDR2 is YYEEEE. The CDR3 is made up of 12 amino acids. Deletions cut 5 bases from V and 4 bases from J, with 7 bases between. The chain's CDR3 is CASSLYNQPQHF. The DNA of the CDR3 is TGTGCCAGCAGTCTTTATAATCAGCCCCAGCATTTT.

This clone was observed a handful of times. This chain links TRBV2 with TRBJ2-3; TRBD2 agrees at 11 bases. This CDR3 comprises 19 residues. V was clipped by 10 bases and J by 2 bases; unmatched bases: 20. Germline V CDR1 and CDR2: SNHLY, FYNNEI. CDR3 DNA: TGTGCCATGAATTTTGGGGACAGGAGACTAGCGGGATACACAGATACGCAGTATTTT. Its translation: CAMNFGDRRLAGYTDTQYF.

V usage is TRBV13 and J usage is TRBJ2-1, with D maybe TRBD2 (7 bases). Germline values: CDR1 PRHDT, CDR2 FYEKMQ (reference sequence). CDR3 length equals 15 residues. V lost 5 bases to trimming and J lost 6 bases, with 17 bases between them. This CDR3 reads CASSPGLEGGNEQFF. DNA of the CDR3: TGTGCCAGCAGCCCCGGACTAGAAGGGGGCAATGAGCAGTTCTTC.

The rearrangement joins TRBV5-8 to TRBJ1-2, with TRBD1 matching 8 bases. From germline, CDR1 is SGHTS and CDR2 YDEGEE. V lost 5 bases to trimming and J lost 7 bases; unmatched junction nucleotides: 7. The CDR3 runs 13 residues. CDR3 DNA: TGTGCCAGCAGTATGCAGGGGGCAGGTGGCTACACCTTC. Translating gives CASSMQGAGGYTF.

This clone was counted a few times. The chain combines TRBV5-4 with TRBJ2-7; D gene uncertain. CDR1 is SGHNT, CDR2 YYREEE, per germline (reference sequence). The CDR3 contains 12 residues. Deletions cut 2 bases from V and 3 bases from J, with 6 bases between. This CDR3 reads CASSFTVYEQYF. CDR3 sequence (DNA): TGTGCCAGCAGCTTTACAGTCTACGAGCAGTACTTC.

The chain links TRBV5-6 to TRBJ2-5, with TRBD1 identical over 9 bases. Trimming took 0 bases from V and 2 from J; bases not matched to a gene: 5. CDR1 and CDR2 (germline): SGHDT, YYEEEE. CDR3 length: 16 residues. Written as DNA, the CDR3 is TGTGCCAGCAGCTTGGGGGGACAGGGCGAGCAAGAGACCCAGTACTTC. Translating gives CASSLGGQGEQETQYF.

V and J are TRBV29-1 and TRBJ2-1; a possible D gene is TRBD1 (5 bases). Per the germline V gene, CDR1 is SQVTM and CDR2 is ANQGSEA. The ends were cut back, 3 bases at V and 3 bases at J, with 18 bases in the middle. The length of the CDR3 is 16 residues. CDR3 region: CSVEDQGPGVYNEQFF. CDR3 nucleotide sequence: TGCAGCGTTGAGGATCAGGGCCCTGGGGTCTACAATGAGCAGTTCTTC.